This TCR beta chain was recorded in a study of cytomegalovirus exposure and HLA in healthy donors. The PCR contained 60 Vbeta and 13 Jbeta primers. Profiled with immunoSEQ multiplex PCR; TCRdb holds only in-frame clones, not every one. The sample carries around 170,000 clones, approximately 84% recorded once. Overall study findings and caveats: In vitro assays verified that a few CMV-associated chains recognized CMV antigens specifically. Some V segments could not be told apart, so they were left out, TRBV6-2 and TRBV6-3 among them.

With respect to this clone: Its specificity is unknown.

CDR1 is SGHNT and CDR2 is YENEEA in the germline V gene. The CDR3 is 15 residues long. J gave up 6 bases and V 2 bases, and 7 bases lay outside the gene matches. Sequencing used PBMCs. The sequence was obtained from a woman aged 35 to 49 in good health and CMV-seropositive. The chain has TRBV11-3 and TRBJ2-3; the match to TRBD2 covers 8 bases. The CDR3 protein is CASSLIGGGLDTQYF. CDR3 DNA sequence: TGTGCCAGCAGCTTAATCGGGGGGGGTCTGGATACGCAGTATTTT. Drawing the rest from reference TRBV11-3 and TRBJ2-3, the complete variable domain is EAGVVQSPRYKIIEKKQPVAFWCNPISGHNTLYWYLQNLGQGPELLIRYENEEAVDDSQLPKDRFSAERLKGVDSTLKIQPAELGDSAVYLCASSLIGGGLDTQYFGPGTRLTVL.